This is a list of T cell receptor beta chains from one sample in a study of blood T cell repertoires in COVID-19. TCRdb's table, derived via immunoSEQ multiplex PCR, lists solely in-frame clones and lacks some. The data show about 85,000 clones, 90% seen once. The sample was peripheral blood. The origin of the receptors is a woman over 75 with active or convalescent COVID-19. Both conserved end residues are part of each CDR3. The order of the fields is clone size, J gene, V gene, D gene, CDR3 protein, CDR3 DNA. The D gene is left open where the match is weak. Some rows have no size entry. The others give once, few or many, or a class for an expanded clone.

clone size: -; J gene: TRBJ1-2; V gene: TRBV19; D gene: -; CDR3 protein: CASSFQQGNGYTF; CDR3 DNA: TGTGCCAGTAGTTTTCAACAGGGTAATGGCTACACCTTC
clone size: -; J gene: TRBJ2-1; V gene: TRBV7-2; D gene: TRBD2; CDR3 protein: CASRSMSGSSYNEQFF; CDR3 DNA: TGTGCCAGCAGATCAATGAGCGGGAGTTCGTACAATGAGCAGTTCTTC
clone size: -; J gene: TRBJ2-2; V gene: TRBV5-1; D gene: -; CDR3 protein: CASSGLTPTTGELFF; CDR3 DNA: TGCGCCAGCAGCGGACTAACCCCTACCACCGGGGAGCTGTTTTTT
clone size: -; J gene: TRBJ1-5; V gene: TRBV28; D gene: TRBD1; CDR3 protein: CASSFPGQSNQPQHF; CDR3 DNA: TGTGCCAGCAGTTTTCCGGGACAGAGCAATCAGCCCCAGCATTTT
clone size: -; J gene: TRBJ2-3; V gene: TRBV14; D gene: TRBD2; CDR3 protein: CASSQKGLVSTQYF; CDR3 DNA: TGTGCCAGCAGCCAAAAGGGACTAGTGAGTACGCAGTATTTT
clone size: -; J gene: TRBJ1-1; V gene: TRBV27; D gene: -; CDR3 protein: CASSTSRSGNTEAFF; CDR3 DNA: TGTGCCAGCAGTACCTCGCGATCCGGGAACACTGAAGCTTTCTTT
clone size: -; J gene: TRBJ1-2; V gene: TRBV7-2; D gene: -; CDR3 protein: CASSFYGGGYTF; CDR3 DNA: TGTGCCAGCAGCTTCTACGGCGGCGGCTACACCTTC
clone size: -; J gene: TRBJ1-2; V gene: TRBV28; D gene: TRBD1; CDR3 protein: CASTVNRRDRAWGYTF; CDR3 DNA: TGTGCCAGCACCGTCAATCGCCGGGACAGGGCGTGGGGCTACACCTTC
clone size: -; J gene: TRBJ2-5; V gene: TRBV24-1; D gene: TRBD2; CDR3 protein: CATSDPPTGGETQYF; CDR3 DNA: TGTGCCACCAGTGATCCCCCGACGGGGGGGGAGACCCAGTACTTC
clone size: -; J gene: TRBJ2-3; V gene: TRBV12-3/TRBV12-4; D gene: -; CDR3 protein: CASNGAGTDTQYF; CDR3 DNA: TGTGCCAGCAATGGAGCGGGCACAGATACGCAGTATTTT
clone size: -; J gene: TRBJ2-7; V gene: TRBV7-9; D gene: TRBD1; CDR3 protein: CASSFPGQGAGEQYF; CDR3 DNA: TGTGCCAGCAGCTTCCCCGGACAGGGGGCGGGGGAGCAGTACTTC
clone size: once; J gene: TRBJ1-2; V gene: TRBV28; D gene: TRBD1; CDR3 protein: CASSPPSGTGGSGGYTF; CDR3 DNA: TGTGCCAGCAGTCCTCCGTCCGGGACAGGGGGCAGTGGTGGCTACACCTTC
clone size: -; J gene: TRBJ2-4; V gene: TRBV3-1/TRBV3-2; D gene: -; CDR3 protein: CASSQEDQFGAKNIQYF; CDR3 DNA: TGTGCCAGCAGCCAGGAAGATCAATTCGGGGCCAAAAACATTCAGTACTTC
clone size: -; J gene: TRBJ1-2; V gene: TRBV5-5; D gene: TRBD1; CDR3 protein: CASSYPTGTEGYTF; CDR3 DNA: TGTGCCAGCAGCTACCCGACAGGGACGGAAGGCTACACCTTC
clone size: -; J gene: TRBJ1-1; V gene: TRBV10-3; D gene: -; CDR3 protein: CAISEEGAGTEAFF; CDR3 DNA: TGTGCCATCAGTGAAGAAGGGGCCGGGACTGAAGCTTTCTTT
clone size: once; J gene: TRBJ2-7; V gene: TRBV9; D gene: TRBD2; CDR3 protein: CASSVGPSGNNYEQYF; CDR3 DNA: TGTGCCAGCAGCGTAGGCCCTAGCGGGAATAACTACGAGCAGTACTTC
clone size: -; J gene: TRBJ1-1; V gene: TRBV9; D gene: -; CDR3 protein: CASSPLRGSEAFF; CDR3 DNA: TGTGCCAGCAGCCCCCTGCGGGGCAGTGAAGCTTTCTTT
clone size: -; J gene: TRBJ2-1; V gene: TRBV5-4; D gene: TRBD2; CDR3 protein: CASSTREDNEQFF; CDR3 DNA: TGTGCCAGCAGCACCCGGGAGGACAATGAGCAGTTCTTC
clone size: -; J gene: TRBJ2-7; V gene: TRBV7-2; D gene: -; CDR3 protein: CASSLQEGLSYEQYF; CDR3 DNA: TGTGCCAGCAGCTTGCAGGAGGGCCTCTCCTACGAGCAGTACTTC
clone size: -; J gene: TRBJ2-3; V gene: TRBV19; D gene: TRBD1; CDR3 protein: CASSIQGAKRTDTQYF; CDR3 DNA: TGTGCCAGTAGTATACAGGGGGCTAAGAGGACAGATACGCAGTATTTT